This TCR beta chain stems from a study of blood T cell repertoires in COVID-19. The wider study: Whether acute or convalescent, the COVID-19 samples came from the United States, Italy and Spain. In each case, the material was cDNA or gDNA derived from T cells, B-cell-depleted T cells, or PBMCs.

V lost 7 bases to trimming and J lost 1 base, with 12 bases between them. This CDR3 has 14 residues. Germline CDR1 and CDR2: KGHDR and SFDVKD. Authors' data handling: By means of reference gene primer amplification, nucleated cell counts were estimated. TCRdb's table, derived via immunoSEQ multiplex PCR, lists solely in-frame clones and lacks some. The V and J calls and the clone size are those of that table, but D and trimming were determined from the DNA. Among around 130,000 clones listed, about four fifths were seen once. The sequenced sample consisted of peripheral blood. This chain connects TRBV24-1 to TRBJ1-1; possible D gene TRBD1, 6 bases. This TCR was recovered from a human donor in a cohort sampled during active COVID-19. The CDR3 spells CATRPGGANTEAFF. CDR3 DNA: TGTGCCACCAGGCCGGGGGGCGCGAACACTGAAGCTTTCTTT.